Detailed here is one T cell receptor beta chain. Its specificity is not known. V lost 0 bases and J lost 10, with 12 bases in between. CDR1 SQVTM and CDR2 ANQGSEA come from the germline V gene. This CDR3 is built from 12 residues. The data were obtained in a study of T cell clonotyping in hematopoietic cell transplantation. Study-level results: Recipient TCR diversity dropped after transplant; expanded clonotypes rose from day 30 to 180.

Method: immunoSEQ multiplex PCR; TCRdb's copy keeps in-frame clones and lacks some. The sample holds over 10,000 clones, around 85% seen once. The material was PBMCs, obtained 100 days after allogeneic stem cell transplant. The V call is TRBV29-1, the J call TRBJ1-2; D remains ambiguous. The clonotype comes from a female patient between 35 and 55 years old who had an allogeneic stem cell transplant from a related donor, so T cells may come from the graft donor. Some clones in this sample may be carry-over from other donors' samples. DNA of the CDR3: TGCAGCGTTGAAGATCTTCAGGCTGACTACACCTTC. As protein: CSVEDLQADYTF.